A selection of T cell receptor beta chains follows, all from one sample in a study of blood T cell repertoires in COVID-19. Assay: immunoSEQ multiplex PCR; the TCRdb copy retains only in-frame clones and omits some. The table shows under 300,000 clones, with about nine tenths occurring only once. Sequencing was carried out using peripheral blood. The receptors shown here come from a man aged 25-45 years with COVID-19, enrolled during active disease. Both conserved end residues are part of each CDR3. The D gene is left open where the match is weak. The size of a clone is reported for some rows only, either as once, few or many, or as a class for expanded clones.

TGTGCCAGCAGCGGCGACAGGGGGCGCGGGGACACTGAAGCTTTCTTT CASSGDRGRGDTEAFF 16 TRBD1 . TRBJ1-1 TRBV5-5
TGTGCCAGCAGCTCTACTGACAGGACAGATGAATGCGAGCAGTACTTC CASSSTDRTDECEQYF 16 . . TRBJ2-7 TRBV5-6
TGCGCCAGCAGGGCCGGGACTAGCACAGATACGCAGTATTTT CASRAGTSTDTQYF 14 . . TRBJ2-3 TRBV5-1
TGTGCCAGCAGCAACACAGGGTACGACTCACCCCTCCACTTT CASSNTGYDSPLHF 14 . . TRBJ1-6 TRBV5-6
TGCGCCAGCAGCCAGGGGACAGCATCTGGAAACACCATATATTTT CASSQGTASGNTIYF 15 TRBD1 . TRBJ1-3 TRBV4-1
TGCGCCAGCAGCCCTCAAAAAGGCAGGGGGGACACTGAAGCTTTCTTT CASSPQKGRGDTEAFF 16 TRBD1 . TRBJ1-1 TRBV4-1
TGCGCCAGCAGCTTGGGCAGGGCCGAGCAGTACTTC CASSLGRAEQYF 12 . . TRBJ2-7 TRBV5-1
TGTGCCAGCAGCTTAGATCCAGGGGGGCCAAATGAGCAGTTCTTC CASSLDPGGPNEQFF 15 . . TRBJ2-1 TRBV7-9
TGTGCCAGCAGCCAAACCGACAGGTCTAACTATGGCTACACCTTC CASSQTDRSNYGYTF 15 . few TRBJ1-2 TRBV14
TGCGCCAGCAGCTTGTTAACCAGGATGAACACTGAAGCTTTCTTT CASSLLTRMNTEAFF 15 . . TRBJ1-1 TRBV5-1
TGTGCCAGCAGCCGACTTGGACTAGCGGGGGGCGAGGGTAACTTCTACGAGCAGTACTTC CASSRLGLAGGEGNFYEQYF 20 TRBD2 . TRBJ2-7 TRBV6-2/TRBV6-3
TGTGCCAGTACCTACCGACAGACCTCCGGGCCCCAGCATTTT CASTYRQTSGPQHF 14 . . TRBJ1-5 TRBV19
TGTGCCAGCACCTTACGGGCAGGGGGTTTGGAAGAGCAGTACTTC CASTLRAGGLEEQYF 15 TRBD1 . TRBJ2-7 TRBV6-6
TGTGCCAGCAGCCCAAAGGAGCGGGGGCCCTACGAGCAGTACTTC CASSPKERGPYEQYF 15 TRBD2 few TRBJ2-7 TRBV3-1/TRBV3-2
TGTGCCAGCAGTGGGCGGGGATCCTACAATGAGCAGTTCTTC CASSGRGSYNEQFF 14 . once TRBJ2-1 TRBV9
TGTGCCAGCAGTGGGACAGGGATTGAAGCTTTCTTT CASSGTGIEAFF 12 TRBD1 . TRBJ1-1 TRBV25-1
TGTGCCACCAGCAGAGAAGAGAGGCGATCCCATGGCTACACCTTC CATSREERRSHGYTF 15 . . TRBJ1-2 TRBV15
TGTGCCAGCAGTTACGGGAGGGGCGCACCCCTCCACTTT CASSYGRGAPLHF 13 . . TRBJ1-6 TRBV6-5
TGCGCCAGCAGCTTGGCGGTGCGGGGGGGCCGAGAGACCCAGTACTTC CASSLAVRGGRETQYF 16 TRBD2 . TRBJ2-5 TRBV5-1
TGTGCCAGCAGCTGGGACACTCGCGATCAGCCCCAGCATTTT CASSWDTRDQPQHF 14 . . TRBJ1-5 TRBV7-9
TGTGCCAGCAGCCAAGGTAGAAATGAGCAGTTCTTC CASSQGRNEQFF 12 . . TRBJ2-1 TRBV3-1/TRBV3-2
TGTGCCAGCAGCTTAAGGACAGAGATTTATTACGAGCAGTACTTC CASSLRTEIYYEQYF 15 . . TRBJ2-7 TRBV5-4
TGTGCCAGCAGCTTAGGAGCGAACACTGAAGCTTTCTTT CASSLGANTEAFF 13 . few TRBJ1-1 TRBV11-2
TGTGCCTGCCACGCGGGACGGCGATGGACCGGGGAGCTGTTTTTT CACHAGRRWTGELFF 15 . . TRBJ2-2 TRBV6-5
TGTGCCAGTAGTGCGACCGGGACAGGGTCTGAAAAACTGTTTTTT CASSATGTGSEKLFF 15 TRBD1 . TRBJ1-4 TRBV19
TGTGCCAGCAGCGATCATCGAGGGAGTGGCTACACCTTC CASSDHRGSGYTF 13 . few TRBJ1-2 TRBV7-9
TGTGCCAGCAGTCCGGGACTTTGGGGAGGAGGGAACTATGAAAAACTGTTTTTT CASSPGLWGGGNYEKLFF 18 . . TRBJ1-4 TRBV27
TGTGCTAGTGGTTTGTCTGGGACAACATATTTTATGAACACTGAAGCTTTCTTT CASGLSGTTYFMNTEAFF 18 . once TRBJ1-1 TRBV12-5
TGTGCCAGCAGTGAGAGGGGACAGCTGAACACTGAAGCTTTCTTT CASSERGQLNTEAFF 15 TRBD1 once TRBJ1-1 TRBV25-1
TGTGCCAGCAGCCCCCGGACAGATTACTACGAGCAGTACTTC CASSPRTDYYEQYF 14 . . TRBJ2-7 TRBV11-2
TGTGCCAGCAACCCGACAGGGGGCGTTGGCTACACCTTC CASNPTGGVGYTF 13 TRBD1 . TRBJ1-2 TRBV7-2
TGTGCCAGCAGTGTGAACAGTCCTAGCACAGATACGCAGTATTTT CASSVNSPSTDTQYF 15 . . TRBJ2-3 TRBV2
TGCAGCGTTGAAGATGAAGAGGGACTAGCGGGGATCTACAATGAGCAGTTCTTC CSVEDEEGLAGIYNEQFF 18 TRBD2 . TRBJ2-1 TRBV29-1
TGTGCCAGCAGCGCCGGACTAGCGTTCGGATCAGATACGCAGTATTTT CASSAGLAFGSDTQYF 16 TRBD2 . TRBJ2-3 TRBV9
TGTGCCAGTAGTACAACCGACAGGGGACGGACTGAAGCTTTCTTT CASSTTDRGRTEAFF 15 TRBD1 . TRBJ1-1 TRBV19
TGTGCCAGCAGCTCGGGACAGACCGGCGGTGGCTACACCTTC CASSSGQTGGGYTF 14 TRBD1 . TRBJ1-2 TRBV7-3
TGTGCCATCAGTGAGTTTAGCGGGGTTGAGACCCAGTACTTC CAISEFSGVETQYF 14 TRBD2 . TRBJ2-5 TRBV10-3
TGTGCCAGCAGCCCAAATGGGGGGGGATCGAACTATGGCTACACCTTC CASSPNGGGSNYGYTF 16 . . TRBJ1-2 TRBV3-1/TRBV3-2
TGCGCCAGCAGCCAAGTATCAGGGGGTCCCACAGATACGCAGTATTTT CASSQVSGGPTDTQYF 16 TRBD1 once TRBJ2-3 TRBV4-1
TGTGCCAGCACCAGGACAGGTTCACCCCTCCACTTT CASTRTGSPLHF 12 TRBD1 . TRBJ1-6 TRBV6-6
TGTGCCAGCAGTCTCTCCCTACAGGTTGCTAACTATGGCTACACCTTC CASSLSLQVANYGYTF 16 . . TRBJ1-2 TRBV6-2/TRBV6-3
TGTGCCAGCAGCTTAGTCGGGGTCTCTGGAAACACCATATATTTT CASSLVGVSGNTIYF 15 . . TRBJ1-3 TRBV7-6
TGTGCCAGTAGGGGACAGTCCCGCAGGGGCCAAGGCTACACCTTC CASRGQSRRGQGYTF 15 TRBD1 . TRBJ1-2 TRBV27
TGTGCCAGCAGTTTTCAGGGGGTTACTGAAGCTTTCTTT CASSFQGVTEAFF 13 TRBD1 . TRBJ1-1 TRBV12-3/TRBV12-4
TGCGCCAGCAGTCTCCAAGGTTGGGCCCTGAACACCGGGGAGCTGTTTTTT CASSLQGWALNTGELFF 17 . . TRBJ2-2 TRBV23-1
TGTGCCAGCAGCGGACACGTTCTTCAGTACTTC CASSGHVLQYF 11 . . TRBJ2-4 TRBV7-9
TGTGCCAGTAGTCCACAGGGGGCTGGAAACACCATATATTTT CASSPQGAGNTIYF 14 TRBD1 . TRBJ1-3 TRBV19
TGTGCCATCAGTGGGGGGGGAGCCAAAAACATTCAGTACTTC CAISGGGAKNIQYF 14 TRBD2 . TRBJ2-4 TRBV10-3
TGCGACCGGAAATTGGGGCGTCATGCGGCCACTGAAGCTTTCTTT CDRKLGRHAATEAFF 15 . . TRBJ1-1 TRBV25-1